Each of the 15 T cell receptor beta chains below was sequenced from the same sample in a study of blood T cell repertoires in COVID-19. This table comes from immunoSEQ multiplex PCR, and its TCRdb copy is limited to in-frame clones, with some not included. The profile shows 200,000 to 250,000 clones, under 90% of them singletons. Input material: PBMCs or T cells enriched from blood (not recorded which). These receptors came from a man in his sixties who had recovered from COVID-19.

This clone was found once. The chain combines TRBV6-5 with TRBJ1-2; 9 positions match TRBD1. Germline values: CDR1 MNHEY, CDR2 SVGAGI. The V and J ends lost 5 bases and 4 bases, in that order; junction bases with no gene match: 8. This CDR3 has 15 amino acids. The CDR3 reads CASSRRDRAPYGYTF. The CDR3 nucleotides read TGTGCCAGCAGTCGCCGGGACAGGGCCCCCTATGGCTACACCTTC.

This clone has just one count. The chain carries TRBV19 and TRBJ2-5, with 9 positions matching TRBD1. V dropped 1 base and J dropped 2; count of bases not matched to a gene: 5. This CDR3 contains 16 residues. CDR1 and CDR2 (germline): LNHDA, SQIVND (reference sequence). The CDR3 coding sequence is TGTGCCAGTAGTATAGGACCGGGACAGGGACAAGAGACCCAGTACTTC. The encoded protein is CASSIGPGQGQETQYF.

J is TRBJ1-2 and V is TRBV10-3; D gene ambiguous. V lost 0 bases and J 6 bases, leaving 14 bases between the germline ends. The CDR3 length is 15 residues. CDR1 and CDR2 from the germline V gene are ENHRY and SYGVKD. This chain's CDR3 is CAISESAVAGNGYTF. The CDR3 DNA sequence: TGTGCCATCAGTGAGTCGGCGGTTGCCGGGAATGGCTACACCTTC.

The chain employs TRBV5-4 and TRBJ1-4; D gene uncertain. V gave up 4 bases and J gave up 6 bases, with 13 bases separating them. Per the germline V gene, CDR1 is SGHNT and CDR2 is YYREEE (reference sequence). This CDR3 comprises 14 residues. The chain's CDR3 is CASSAQSGDEKLFF. The CDR3 DNA sequence: TGTGCCAGCAGCGCCCAAAGCGGGGATGAAAAACTGTTTTTT.

The chain employs TRBV20-1 and TRBJ1-1, with no clear D. This CDR3 spans 11 amino acids. CDR1 is DFQATT and CDR2 is SNEGSKA in the germline V gene (reference sequence). V lost 7 bases, J lost 3 bases, and 9 bases lay in between. CDR3 DNA sequence: TGCAGTGTTCTTAGCCACACTGAAGCTTTCTTT. It is translated as CSVLSHTEAFF.

The chain recombines TRBV5-1 with TRBJ2-5; 7 bases match TRBD1. Trimming removed 2 bases from V and 5 bases from J; junction bases left unmatched: 6. This CDR3 comprises 14 residues. CDR1 and CDR2 from the germline V gene are SGHRS and YFSETQ. The CDR3 DNA reads as TGCGCCAGCAGCTTAACACAGGGGTTTGAGACCCAGTACTTC. The encoded protein is CASSLTQGFETQYF. Looking up the rest from reference TRBV5-1 and TRBJ2-5 gives the full variable domain: KAGVTQTPRYLIKTRGQQVTLSCSPISGHRSVSWYQQTPGQGLQFLFEYFSETQRNKGNFPGRFSGRQFSNSRSEMNVSTLELGDSALYLCASSLTQGFETQYFGPGTRLLVL.

This clone was picked up one time. This chain's CDR3 is CASSLPALAIETQYF. The CDR3, as DNA: TGTGCCAGCAGCCTACCCGCCCTAGCGATAGAGACCCAGTACTTC. V usage is TRBV28 and J usage is TRBJ2-5; TRBD2 might be the D (6 bases). With 6 bases removed from V and 4 bases from J, the gap between germline ends came to 18 bases. CDR1 and CDR2 (germline): MDHEN, SYDVKM. The CDR3 is 15 residues long.

The rearrangement uses TRBV3-1 (or the pseudogene TRBV3-2) and TRBJ1-1; D possibly corresponds to TRBD1 (6 bases). Looked up from germline, CDR1 is LGHDT and CDR2 is YNNKEL (reference sequence). Trimming cost V 3 bases and J 3 bases, with 17 bases left between them. The length of the CDR3 is 16 residues. The CDR3 protein is CASSHTTGYVDTEAFF. DNA of the CDR3: TGTGCCAGCAGCCATACCACAGGGTACGTCGACACTGAAGCTTTCTTT.

In DNA, the CDR3 is TGTGCCAGCAGTTCGGGGGACGGCAATGAGCAGTTCTTC. It codes for CASSSGDGNEQFF. The rearrangement links TRBV12-3 or TRBV12-4 to TRBJ2-1, with D maybe TRBD2 (6 bases). V was trimmed by 4 bases and J by 6 bases, leaving 10 bases between them. The CDR3 is made up of 13 amino acids.

In this sample, this clone turned up once. The genes are TRBV7-3 and TRBJ2-1; 9 bases are a match to TRBD1. The germline gives CDR1 SGHTA, CDR2 FQGTGA. The CDR3 sequence is 14 residues long. Trimming cost V 4 bases and J 6 bases; bases outside gene matches: 4. The DNA for the CDR3 is TGTGCCAGCAGCTCCGGGACAGGGCCCAATGAGCAGTTCTTC. Translated: CASSSGTGPNEQFF.

The chain carries TRBV2 and TRBJ1-6; 7 positions agree with TRBD1. CDR3 length: 14 amino acids. V was clipped by 4 bases and J by 9 bases; unmatched bases: 6. The germline V gene encodes CDR1 SNHLY and CDR2 FYNNEI. The CDR3 reads CASSATGVGSPLHF. The DNA of the CDR3 is TGTGCCAGCAGTGCAACAGGGGTGGGTTCACCCCTCCACTTT.

The J gene is TRBJ1-2, the V gene TRBV20-1; D is unclear. The CDR3 is 10 amino acids. Germline CDR1 reads DFQATT; CDR2 reads SNEGSKA (reference sequence). With 3 bases removed from V and 12 bases from J, the gap between germline ends came to 11 bases. CDR3 in DNA: TGCAGTGCTAGTAAGCCTGGTCACACCTTC. As protein: CSASKPGHTF.

In its sample, this clone was seen many times. The chain links TRBV12-3 or TRBV12-4 to TRBJ1-2; 7 nucleotides line up with TRBD1. This CDR3 has 13 amino acids. After removal of 7 bases from V and 10 bases from J, the junction contained 12 bases not matched to a gene. The CDR3 DNA reads TGTGCCAGCACCCCCACAGGGGCCCCCCTCTACACCTTC. It encodes CASTPTGAPLYTF.

The V call is TRBV15, the J call TRBJ1-5, with a weak D call TRBD1 (6 bases). The CDR3 consists of 17 residues. The germline CDR1 and CDR2 sequences are LNHNV and YYDKDF (reference sequence). With 2 bases removed from V and 1 base from J, the gap between germline ends came to 15 bases. CDR3 sequence: CATSRSIPGTSNQPQHF. In DNA, the CDR3 is TGTGCCACCAGCAGATCTATTCCGGGGACAAGCAATCAGCCCCAGCATTTT.

This clone has only a few counts. The V and J genes are TRBV25-1 and TRBJ1-2; D not certain. This CDR3 is 11 amino acids long. V was cut by 4 bases and J by 7 bases, with 7 bases left in between. Germline V gene lookup returns CDR1 MGHDK and CDR2 SYGVNS. In DNA, the CDR3 is TGTGCCAGCAGTGGACATACTGGCTACACCTTC. Residues: CASSGHTGYTF.